The 8 T cell receptor beta chains reported below all come from one sample, sequenced in a study of T-cell reconstitution after alpha-beta-depleted transplantation in children. This sample's TCRbeta library carried unique molecular identifier barcodes. Using its own MiXCR run on the PCR reads, TCRdb lists one record per CDR3 protein. The profile shows approximately 30,000 distinct CDR3 sequences, roughly 6% of them singletons. Sequenced material: PBMCs, mostly from graft donor cells, taken 180 days after TCRalphabeta/CD19-depleted stem cell transplant. These receptor sequences come from a male patient aged 10 to 17 who had a stem cell transplant for acute myeloid leukemia, so the T cells may come from the graft donor.

By its share, this clonotype is medium-sized. The rearrangement uses TRBV6-1 and TRBJ1-1, with D tentatively TRBD1 (6 bases). The V gene lost 2 bases and the J gene lost 8 bases, with 9 bases spanning the gap. The germline V gene has CDR1 MNHNS and CDR2 SASEGT. CDR3 size: 12 residues. In DNA, the CDR3 is TGTGCCAGCAGTGAAATGGGGGCAGAAGCTTTCTTT. This sequence encodes CASSEMGAEAFF.

This clonotype was seen repeatedly, ten times or more. The chain is built from TRBV11-2 and TRBJ2-1; a weak D match, TRBD1 (6 bases). The germline V gene encodes CDR1 SGHAT and CDR2 FQNNGV. The V and J ends lost 0 bases and 15 bases respectively, with 15 bases between them. The CDR3 covers 13 residues. CDR3 nucleotide sequence: TGTGCCAGCAGCTTAGATCGAGCAGGGGTGCGGTTCTTC. Residues: CASSLDRAGVRFF.

The sample holds many counts of this clonotype. The V and J genes are TRBV6-2 or TRBV6-3 and TRBJ1-4, with D possibly matching TRBD1 (5 bases). Germline values: CDR1 MNHEY, CDR2 SVGEGT. V was trimmed by 6 bases and J by 1 base, leaving 18 bases between them. CDR3 length: 17 amino acids. CDR3 sequence: CASRKPTVRGTNEKLFF. The CDR3 nucleotides read TGTGCCAGCAGGAAACCGACAGTTCGGGGAACTAATGAAAAACTGTTTTTT.

This clonotype showed up many times. The chain links TRBV15 to TRBJ2-1; no firm D call. From germline, CDR1 is LNHNV and CDR2 YYDKDF (reference sequence). V lost 2 bases, J lost 7 bases, and 6 bases lay in between. This CDR3 contains 12 residues. The CDR3 reads CATSRSLNEQFF. The CDR3, as DNA: TGTGCCACCAGCAGAAGTTTGAATGAGCAGTTCTTC.

This clonotype was observed many times. The chain employs TRBV9 and TRBJ2-6, with D unresolved. Trimming removed 1 base from V and 1 base from J, with 3 bases in between. Looked up from germline, CDR1 is SGDLS and CDR2 is YYNGEE. The CDR3 sequence is 14 residues long. The DNA of the CDR3 is TGTGCCAGCAGCGTACTATCTGGGGCCAACGTCCTGACTTTC. As protein: CASSVLSGANVLTF.

This clonotype was recorded at least ten times. The chain couples TRBV5-6 to TRBJ1-5, with D unclear. V was clipped by 0 bases and J by 0 bases, with 7 bases between them. This CDR3 spans 15 amino acids. Germline CDR1 SGHDT, CDR2 YYEEEE. Written as DNA, the CDR3 is TGTGCCAGCAGCTTGGGGCCCTTTAGCAATCAGCCCCAGCATTTT. It codes for CASSLGPFSNQPQHF.

This clonotype was observed many times. The chain joins TRBV28 to TRBJ1-6; D is uncertain. The germline gives CDR1 MDHEN, CDR2 SYDVKM. This CDR3 spans 14 amino acids. Trimming took 4 bases from V and 10 from J, leaving 14 bases between them. CDR3 nucleotide sequence: TGTGCCAGCAGTTACTCCCGGGTAGACTCACCCCTCCACTTT. It is translated as CASSYSRVDSPLHF.

This clonotype came up many times. This chain links TRBV27 with TRBJ1-5; no clear D gene. This CDR3 contains 13 residues. Germline assignment: CDR1 MNHEY and CDR2 SMNVEV (reference sequence). V was trimmed by 3 bases and J by 4 bases, leaving 7 bases between them. This CDR3 is CASSLSWNQPQHF. CDR3 DNA sequence: TGTGCCAGCAGTTTGTCATGGAATCAGCCCCAGCATTTT.